The 27 T cell receptor beta chains below come from one sample, sequenced in a study of control samples from healthy donors and cancer patients. TCRdb keeps only in-frame clones here, not all; method: immunoSEQ multiplex PCR. The sample has about 69,000 clones, about 80% seen once; the top ten hold about 3%. Sequenced input: PBMCs. Receptor source: a woman aged 50 to 65 with lung cancer.

The CDR3 region has the DNA TGCAGCGGGGGGGACCGGGACGGCTACTCCTACGAGCAGTACTTC. Translating it yields CSGGDRDGYSYEQYF. J is TRBJ2-7 and V is TRBV29-1, with a weak D call TRBD2 (6 bases). The germline V and J ends were trimmed by 7 bases and 0 bases, with 19 bases remaining between them. This CDR3 contains 15 residues. The V gene's germline CDR1 is SQVTM and CDR2 ANQGSEA.

The V and J genes are TRBV28 and TRBJ1-2; 9 bases agree with TRBD1. Germline loops: CDR1 MDHEN, CDR2 SYDVKM. V shed 2 bases, J shed 5 bases, and the junction held 3 bases outside the gene matches. This CDR3 region has 14 residues. The CDR3: CASSLNRGRYGYTF. The DNA of the CDR3 is TGTGCCAGCAGTTTAAACAGGGGGCGATATGGCTACACCTTC.

The chain uses TRBV20-1 and TRBJ1-1, with D hard to call. The V end lost 6 bases, the J end lost 1 base, and 6 bases lay between the germline ends. This CDR3 contains 11 residues. Looked up from germline, CDR1 is DFQATT and CDR2 is SNEGSKA (reference sequence). The CDR3 DNA reads as TGCAGTGCAGGAGAGAACACTGAAGCTTTCTTT. This translates into CSAGENTEAFF.

The gene calls are TRBV3-1 (or the pseudogene TRBV3-2) and TRBJ2-5, with unresolved D. Trimming took off 0 bases at V and 3 bases at J, with 8 bases between the two ends. CDR3 size: 14 residues. Germline V gene data show CDR1 as LGHDT and CDR2 as YNNKEL (reference sequence). This CDR3 is CASSQDKVEETQYF. DNA of the CDR3: TGTGCCAGCAGCCAAGATAAGGTCGAAGAGACCCAGTACTTC.

This sequence joins TRBV3-1 (or the pseudogene TRBV3-2) and TRBJ2-3, with 11 bases lining up with TRBD2. The germline CDR1 and CDR2 sequences are LGHDT and YNNKEL (reference sequence). J gave up 0 bases and V 0 bases, and 8 bases lay outside the gene matches. The CDR3 runs 19 residues. The CDR3 sequence is CASSQDPPGTSGSTDTQYF. CDR3 DNA: TGTGCCAGCAGCCAAGATCCCCCCGGGACTAGCGGAAGCACAGATACGCAGTATTTT.

The chain has TRBV27 and TRBJ1-5; no definite D call. Germline V gene sequence: CDR1 MNHEY, CDR2 SMNVEV (reference sequence). V shed 4 bases and J shed 5 bases, with 18 bases lying between them. This CDR3 is 16 amino acids long. The DNA of the CDR3 is TGTGCCAGCAGTTCCTCTTCCACGGGCTCTCATCAGCCCCAGCATTTT. As protein: CASSSSSTGSHQPQHF.

The V and J genes are TRBV27 and TRBJ2-2, with TRBD2 identical over 10 bases. Germline assignment: CDR1 MNHEY and CDR2 SMNVEV (reference sequence). The length of the CDR3 is 14 residues. V lost 8 bases and J lost 0; bases outside the gene matches: 0. The CDR3 nucleotides read TGTGCCAGCGGACTAGCGGCGAACACCGGGGAGCTGTTTTTT. Residues: CASGLAANTGELFF.

The V gene is TRBV7-2, the J gene TRBJ1-1; TRBD1 matches at 12 bases. The germline gives CDR1 SGHTA, CDR2 FQGNSA. V gave up 2 bases and J gave up 6 bases; unmatched junction bases: 7. The CDR3 is 16 residues long. CDR3 amino acids: CASSLRGQGARAEAFF. CDR3 sequence (DNA): TGTGCCAGCAGCTTAAGGGGACAGGGGGCAAGAGCTGAAGCTTTCTTT.

The CDR3 here is CASSSGGADTQYF. CDR3 in DNA: TGTGCCAGCAGTAGCGGGGGGGCCGATACGCAGTATTTT. V usage is TRBV28 and J usage is TRBJ2-3, with 10 bases matching TRBD2. CDR3 length: 13 residues. Trimming removed 5 bases from V and 6 bases from J; junction bases left unmatched: 2. Germline V CDR1 and CDR2: MDHEN, SYDVKM. The complete variable domain, with remaining parts taken from reference TRBV28 and TRBJ2-3, reads DVKVTQSSRYLVKRTGEKVFLECVQDMDHENMFWYRQDPGLGLRLIYFSYDVKMKEKGDIPEGYSVSREKKERFSLILESASTNQTSMYLCASSSGGADTQYFGPGTRLTVL.

The chain is built from TRBV29-1 and TRBJ2-3; 10 nucleotides agree with TRBD2. The germline V gene encodes CDR1 SQVTM and CDR2 ANQGSEA. There are 16 residues in the CDR3. Trimming cost V 1 base and J 0 bases; bases outside gene matches: 4. The CDR3 loop reads CSVEGTSGLSTDTQYF. The CDR3, as DNA: TGCAGCGTTGAAGGGACTAGCGGCCTGAGCACAGATACGCAGTATTTT.

The DNA for the CDR3 is TGTGCCAGCTCACCACCGGACACTGAAGCTTTCTTT. Translated: CASSPPDTEAFF. The chain combines TRBV18 with TRBJ1-1; D gene unclear. CDR3 length: 12 amino acids. V lost 0 bases to trimming and J lost 3 bases, with 2 bases between them. Per germline, CDR1 KGHSH and CDR2 LQKENI.

The chain is built from TRBV19 and TRBJ2-7; no definite D call. Germline lookup yields CDR1 LNHDA and CDR2 SQIVND (reference sequence). Trimming stripped 0 bases from V and 7 bases from J, with 13 bases between. The CDR3 runs to 14 residues. CDR3 amino acids: CASSIDSHRLEQYF. CDR3 in DNA: TGTGCCAGTAGTATAGATTCGCATCGATTAGAGCAGTACTTC.

The chain links TRBV28 to TRBJ2-7; 8 bases align to TRBD2. The CDR3 contains 14 residues. Germline V gene sequence: CDR1 MDHEN, CDR2 SYDVKM. Losses at the gene ends were 4 bases for V and 4 bases for J; bases not matched to a gene: 6. CDR3: CASSSAGASYEQYF. The CDR3 nucleotides read TGTGCCAGCAGTTCAGCGGGGGCTTCTTACGAGCAGTACTTC.

The rearrangement links TRBV7-8 to TRBJ1-3, with D perhaps TRBD1 (6 bases). CDR1 is SGHVS, CDR2 FQNEAQ, per germline. This CDR3 has 15 residues. Deletions cut 5 bases from V and 2 bases from J, with 13 bases between. CDR3 DNA: TGTGCCAGCAGCCACCCGCCAGGGGCTGGAAACACCATATATTTT. It codes for CASSHPPGAGNTIYF.

This chain links TRBV19 with TRBJ2-2; D unresolved. The CDR3 has 13 residues. V lost 3 bases and J lost 5, with 7 bases in between. Germline V CDR1 and CDR2: LNHDA, SQIVND (reference sequence). The CDR3 DNA sequence: TGTGCCAGTAGTATTTTGGGGACCGGGGAGCTGTTTTTT. It translates to CASSILGTGELFF.

The chain joins TRBV30 to TRBJ2-7; 7 bases line up with TRBD1. The CDR3 runs to 12 residues. V dropped 4 bases and J dropped 6; count of bases not matched to a gene: 6. Germline V gives CDR1 GTSNPN, CDR2 SVGIG (reference sequence). The CDR3 coding sequence is TGTGCCTGGACGACAGGGTTTGCCGAGCAGTACTTC. Residues: CAWTTGFAEQYF. Looking up the rest from reference TRBV30 and TRBJ2-7 gives the full variable domain: SQTIHQWPATLVQPVGSPLSLECTVEGTSNPNLYWYRQAAGRGLQLLFYSVGIGQISSEVPQNLSASRPQDRQFILSSKKLLLSDSGFYLCAWTTGFAEQYFGPGTRLTVT.

This chain uses TRBV4-1 with TRBJ1-1; D might be TRBD1 (5 bases). The CDR3 length is 16 residues. Germline CDR1 MGHRA, CDR2 YSYEKL. V gave up 4 bases and J gave up 2 bases, with 17 bases separating them. In DNA, the CDR3 is TGCGCCAGCAGCCCAAGGATAGACAGAAGCAACACTGAAGCTTTCTTT. Translation gives CASSPRIDRSNTEAFF.

This clone was seen just once. The chain carries TRBV25-1 and TRBJ1-2; 9 bases agree with TRBD1. V was clipped by 8 bases and J by 1 base; unmatched bases: 17. The CDR3 totals 18 residues. CDR1 and CDR2 from the germline V gene are MGHDK and SYGVNS. CDR3 in DNA: TGTGCCAGCTGGGGACAGGGAGAGCTTTCGAGGGGTAACTATGGCTACACCTTC. This codes for CASWGQGELSRGNYGYTF.

V usage is TRBV25-1 and J usage is TRBJ2-3; a weak D match, TRBD1 (5 bases). The CDR3 has 14 amino acids. Trimming stripped 5 bases from V and 0 bases from J, with 9 bases between. Per germline, CDR1 MGHDK and CDR2 SYGVNS. This chain's CDR3 is CASSLTESTDTQYF. CDR3 sequence (DNA): TGTGCCAGCAGTCTGACAGAGAGCACAGATACGCAGTATTTT.

V gene TRBV24-1 combines with J gene TRBJ1-1; TRBD1 might be the D (6 bases). The CDR3 has 14 amino acids. Trimming shortened V by 3 bases and J by 7 bases, and 14 bases separated the two germline ends. Germline V lookup: CDR1 KGHDR, CDR2 SFDVKD. The CDR3 is CATSDTGMRNEAFF. The CDR3 DNA follows: TGTGCCACCAGTGATACAGGGATGAGGAATGAAGCTTTCTTT.

The chain combines TRBV7-2 with TRBJ2-5; the D is unclear. The CDR3 has 13 amino acids. Germline loops: CDR1 SGHTA, CDR2 FQGNSA. V was trimmed by 3 bases and J by 5 bases, leaving 10 bases between them. The CDR3 DNA follows: TGTGCCAGCAGCTTTCAGGAAAGCGAGACCCAGTACTTC. Its translation is CASSFQESETQYF.

The chain uses TRBV2 and TRBJ1-2, with a possible D match to TRBD1 (6 bases). Germline V gives CDR1 SNHLY, CDR2 FYNNEI. The CDR3 loop spans 12 amino acids. The V gene lost 5 bases and the J gene lost 4 bases, with 8 bases spanning the gap. This CDR3 reads CASSRGVYGYTF. The CDR3 DNA reads TGTGCCAGCAGTAGGGGGGTCTATGGCTACACCTTC.

The chain has TRBV7-9 and TRBJ2-7, with a tentative D call TRBD1 (6 bases). V gave up 4 bases and J gave up 3 bases, with 7 bases separating them. CDR1 is SEHNR, CDR2 FQNEAQ, per germline (reference sequence). This CDR3 is built from 12 residues. DNA for the CDR3: TGTGCCAGCAGCTCACAGGGCTACGAGCAGTACTTC. Translation: CASSSQGYEQYF.

This clone was picked up one time. V gene TRBV27 combines with J gene TRBJ2-7; 9 bases map to TRBD2. The germline V gene has CDR1 MNHEY and CDR2 SMNVEV (reference sequence). Trimming removed 6 bases from V and 5 bases from J; junction bases left unmatched: 5. This CDR3 region has 13 residues. The CDR3 region has the DNA TGTGCCAGCAGGGCGGGGGGGCTCCACGAGCAGTACTTC. Encoded protein: CASRAGGLHEQYF.

This clone occurred once. Written as DNA, the CDR3 is TGTGCCAGCAGTTACACGGCCGGGGAGCTGTTTTTT. It specifies CASSYTAGELFF. The rearrangement links TRBV6-6 to TRBJ2-2, with D uncertain. The ends were cut back, 2 bases at V and 6 bases at J, with 4 bases in the middle. The CDR3 loop spans 12 amino acids. Germline loops: CDR1 MNHNY, CDR2 SVGAGI (reference sequence).

The chain employs TRBV15 and TRBJ2-7; D is unclear. The V and J ends lost 0 bases and 7 bases respectively, with 7 bases between them. CDR3 length: 12 amino acids. CDR1 is LNHNV, CDR2 YYDKDF, per germline (reference sequence). The CDR3 sequence is CATSRDLGEQYF. CDR3 bases: TGTGCCACCAGCAGAGATCTAGGGGAGCAGTACTTC. Complete variable domain (other parts from reference TRBV15 and TRBJ2-7): DAMVIQNPRYQVTQFGKPVTLSCSQTLNHNVMYWYQQKSSQAPKLLFHYYDKDFNNEADTPDNFQSRRPNTSFCFLDIRSPGLGDTAMYLCATSRDLGEQYFGPGTRLTVT.

J is TRBJ2-1 and V is TRBV5-1; 9 nucleotides line up with TRBD1. The germline CDR1 and CDR2 sequences are SGHRS and YFSETQ. There are 16 residues in the CDR3. The V gene end was trimmed by 0 bases and the J gene end by 4 bases; junction bases not matched to a gene: 5. CDR3 region: CASSLDPGQGYNEQFF. CDR3 sequence (DNA): TGCGCCAGCAGCTTGGACCCGGGACAGGGTTACAATGAGCAGTTCTTC. Full variable domain (outside the CDR3, taken from reference TRBV5-1 and TRBJ2-1): KAGVTQTPRYLIKTRGQQVTLSCSPISGHRSVSWYQQTPGQGLQFLFEYFSETQRNKGNFPGRFSGRQFSNSRSEMNVSTLELGDSALYLCASSLDPGQGYNEQFFGPGTRLTVL.